A single sample is the source of the 18 T cell receptor beta chains below, sequenced in a study of regulatory T cells in long-lasting Graves disease (dated by TCRdb to the early 2020s). The library was obtained by multiplex PCR. Sequencing instrument: Illumina HiSeq 4000. To build TCR beta libraries, CDR3 regions were amplified by Arm-PCR using iRepertoire HTBI primers. In TCRdb, the public reads were trimmed at Q25 with fastp and aligned with MiXCR, with productive beta chains retained. A single entry per CDR3 protein holds the most common genes and DNA from its merged rows. The sample has about 500,000 distinct CDR3 sequences on record, more than 10% of them singletons. In total, the top ten clones hold more than 8% of the sample. According to the study, the label for this sample's time point signals: newly diagnosed GD, antithyroid drugs for less than 3 months. For both TCR sequencing and RNA sequencing, RNA was extracted from PBMCs in TRIzol.

These data were likewise used in another study, on T cells in Graves' hyperthyroidism and ophthalmopathy.

This specimen consisted of peripheral blood mononuclear cells (PBMCs), obtained at new diagnosis, from a patient treated with antithyroid drugs. The receptors derive from a woman aged 25 to 39 with Graves disease. Donor details come from another sample of the same person, matched by shared clones.

This clonotype was counted at least ten times. The chain has TRBV20-1 and TRBJ2-6; TRBD2 matches at 7 bases. The CDR3 spans 14 residues. Germline V gene lookup returns CDR1 DFQATT and CDR2 SNEGSKA (reference sequence). The J segment lost 2 bases and the V segment lost 3 bases, leaving 1 base of the junction unmatched. CDR3 amino acids: CSARSGAGANVLTF. The CDR3 nucleotides are TGCAGTGCTAGGAGCGGGGCTGGGGCCAACGTCCTGACTTTC.

The sample holds a few counts of this clonotype. The genes are TRBV7-6 and TRBJ2-1; either TRBD1 or TRBD2 may supply D (6 bases each). CDR1 SGHVS and CDR2 FNYEAQ come from the germline V gene. Deletions cut 6 bases from V and 0 bases from J, with 18 bases between. This CDR3 comprises 17 residues. CDR3 nucleotides: TGTGCCAGCAGAAAGGGGGGAGCCGGTAGCTCCTACAATGAGCAGTTCTTC. Translating gives CASRKGGAGSSYNEQFF.

At least ten counts were recorded for this clonotype. The chain combines TRBV29-1 with TRBJ2-3, with 7 bases matching TRBD1. The junction had 2 bases not matched to a gene; V was cut back by 5 bases and J by 0 bases. This CDR3 is 13 amino acids long. The germline CDR1 and CDR2 sequences are SQVTM and ANQGSEA. CDR3: CSVRTGSTDTQYF. CDR3 bases: TGCAGCGTTCGGACAGGAAGCACAGATACGCAGTATTTT.

With regard to this clonotype: A read error is possible here, since a much larger clone lies one base away. The chain joins TRBV30 to TRBJ2-5; 7 bases align to TRBD2. Germline V lookup: CDR1 GTSNPN, CDR2 SVGIG (reference sequence). This CDR3 has 13 amino acids. V was clipped by 3 bases and J by 11 bases; unmatched bases: 12. CDR3 in amino acids: CAWRGGSYNEQYF. CDR3 coding DNA: TGTGCCTGGAGAGGCGGGAGCTACAATGAGCAGTACTTC.

This clonotype was counted many times. The chain employs TRBV20-1 and TRBJ1-4, with 7 positions matching TRBD1. V lost 4 bases to trimming and J lost 8 bases; unmatched junction nucleotides: 10. Germline lookup yields CDR1 DFQATT and CDR2 SNEGSKA (reference sequence). This CDR3 spans 14 amino acids. The CDR3 protein is CSANPQGVVEKLFF. As DNA, the CDR3 is TGCAGTGCTAACCCGCAGGGGGTAGTCGAAAAACTGTTTTTT.

This clonotype was seen ten or more times. The chain combines TRBV11-2 with TRBJ1-4; D call uncertain. The CDR3 length is 17 residues. The germline V gene encodes CDR1 SGHAT and CDR2 FQNNGV. V was trimmed by 3 bases and J by 0 bases, leaving 14 bases between them. The CDR3 DNA reads TGTGCCAGCAGCTTCTTGGCCGACGCGACAACTAATGAAAAACTGTTTTTT. Encoded protein: CASSFLADATTNEKLFF.

V is TRBV25-1 and J is TRBJ1-1; D gene ambiguous. Trimming removed 3 bases at V and 8 bases at J, with 10 bases between. CDR1 MGHDK and CDR2 SYGVNS come from the germline V gene. This CDR3 has 12 amino acids. The CDR3 DNA follows: TGTGCCAGCAGTGACTTCGGACGGGAAGCTTTCTTT. It translates to CASSDFGREAFF.

This clonotype was observed many times. The chain recombines TRBV20-1 with TRBJ2-5; possibly TRBD2 for D (6 bases). The CDR3 loop spans 18 amino acids. Germline V lookup: CDR1 DFQATT, CDR2 SNEGSKA (reference sequence). V was trimmed by 3 bases and J by 1 base, leaving 24 bases between them. CDR3 nucleotides: TGCAGTGCTAGGGCCGGGGTAGCGGCGGCGGTTTCCCAAGAGACCCAGTACTTC. This codes for CSARAGVAAAVSQETQYF.

This clonotype came up a few times. V gene TRBV20-1 combines with J gene TRBJ1-4; D not certain. Trimming took off 3 bases at V and 7 bases at J, with 9 bases between the two ends. Looked up from germline, CDR1 is DFQATT and CDR2 is SNEGSKA (reference sequence). The CDR3 consists of 12 residues. Here the CDR3 DNA reads TGCAGTGCTAGGGGAAGTGGTGAAAAACTGTTTTTT. Protein sequence: CSARGSGEKLFF.

This clonotype was seen ten or more times. The V and J genes are TRBV5-1 and TRBJ1-1; D gene unclear. V shed 1 base and J shed 1 base, with 8 bases lying between them. Germline CDR1 reads SGHRS; CDR2 reads YFSETQ. The CDR3 has 14 residues. CDR3 bases: TGCGCCAGCAGCTTGAGCCTGAGGAACACTGAAGCTTTCTTT. Protein: CASSLSLRNTEAFF.

This clonotype was seen only a few times. This chain links TRBV11-2 with TRBJ2-7, with D possibly matching TRBD2 (6 bases). This CDR3 comprises 15 residues. CDR1 and CDR2 from the germline V gene are SGHAT and FQNNGV. Trimming stripped 7 bases from V and 3 bases from J, with 19 bases between. The CDR3 spells CASTVFQAGLYEQYF. Written as DNA, the CDR3 is TGTGCCAGCACGGTATTCCAAGCGGGCCTCTACGAGCAGTACTTC.

V and J are TRBV5-1 and TRBJ2-6, with unresolved D. The germline CDR1 and CDR2 sequences are SGHRS and YFSETQ. V was cut by 5 bases and J by 1 base, with 7 bases left in between. The CDR3 spans 14 residues. CDR3 bases: TGCGCCAGCAGACTACGATCTGGGGCCAACGTCCTGACTTTC. As protein: CASRLRSGANVLTF.

There are many counts of this clonotype. The chain has TRBV11-1 and TRBJ2-7, with D uncertain. Per germline, CDR1 SGHAT and CDR2 FQDESV (reference sequence). The CDR3 loop spans 13 amino acids. V lost 5 bases and J lost 0, with 8 bases in between. The CDR3 DNA reads TGTGCCAGCAGCCCGGGTCCCTCCTACGAGCAGTACTTC. Its translation: CASSPGPSYEQYF. The complete variable domain, with remaining parts taken from reference TRBV11-1 and TRBJ2-7, reads EAEVAQSPRYKITEKSQAVAFWCDPISGHATLYWYRQILGQGPELLVQFQDESVVDDSQLPKDRFSAERLKGVDSTLKIQPAELGDSAMYLCASSPGPSYEQYFGPGTRLTVT.

This clonotype was observed a handful of times. The V gene is TRBV20-1, the J gene TRBJ2-3, with a tentative D call TRBD2 (5 bases). Per germline, CDR1 DFQATT and CDR2 SNEGSKA (reference sequence). Trimming cost V 1 base and J 8 bases, with 25 bases left between them. The CDR3 runs 17 residues. The CDR3 coding sequence is TGCAGTGCTAGAGGCCCGCACCAGGACTCTGAAATCCGTACGCAGTATTTT. It is translated as CSARGPHQDSEIRTQYF.

The sample holds a few counts of this clonotype. The rearrangement uses TRBV28 and TRBJ2-2; maybe TRBD1 (5 bases). Per germline, CDR1 MDHEN and CDR2 SYDVKM. V was shortened by 3 bases and J by 1 base, with 12 bases between the two germline ends. The CDR3 has 16 amino acids. The CDR3 bases are TGTGCCAGCAGTTTTCCTTTGGGGCAGAACACCGGGGAGCTGTTTTTT. Amino acids: CASSFPLGQNTGELFF.

This clonotype has more than one count but fewer than ten. The chain carries TRBV19 and TRBJ2-1, with 9 bases aligning to TRBD2. Germline V gene sequence: CDR1 LNHDA, CDR2 SQIVND (reference sequence). After removal of 2 bases from V and 4 bases from J, the junction contained 9 bases not matched to a gene. The CDR3 is 17 amino acids. CDR3 sequence reads: CASSITSKTSGYNEQFF. Here the CDR3 DNA reads TGTGCCAGTAGTATAACCTCCAAGACTAGCGGATACAATGAGCAGTTCTTC.

This clonotype was observed many times. The chain uses TRBV6-1 and TRBJ1-4; D is ambiguous. The ends were cut back, 6 bases at V and 0 bases at J, with 8 bases in the middle. From germline, CDR1 is MNHNS and CDR2 SASEGT. The CDR3 consists of 14 residues. CDR3 DNA: TGTGCCAGCAGGCGGATGGCAACTAATGAAAAACTGTTTTTT. Protein product: CASRRMATNEKLFF.

This clonotype has at least ten counts. The V call is TRBV2, the J call TRBJ1-5; 11 bases fit TRBD1. Germline V gene sequence: CDR1 SNHLY, CDR2 FYNNEI. The ends lost 5 bases at V and 10 bases at J; junction bases unmatched: 13. This CDR3 spans 16 amino acids. The CDR3 is CASSNRPGQGDRPQHF. CDR3 bases: TGTGCCAGCAGTAACCGACCGGGACAGGGGGATCGACCCCAGCATTTT. The complete variable domain, with remaining parts taken from reference TRBV2 and TRBJ1-5, reads EPEVTQTPSHQVTQMGQEVILRCVPISNHLYFYWYRQILGQKVEFLVSFYNNEISEKSEIFDDQFSVERPDGSNFTLKIRSTKLEDSAMYFCASSNRPGQGDRPQHFGDGTRLSIL.